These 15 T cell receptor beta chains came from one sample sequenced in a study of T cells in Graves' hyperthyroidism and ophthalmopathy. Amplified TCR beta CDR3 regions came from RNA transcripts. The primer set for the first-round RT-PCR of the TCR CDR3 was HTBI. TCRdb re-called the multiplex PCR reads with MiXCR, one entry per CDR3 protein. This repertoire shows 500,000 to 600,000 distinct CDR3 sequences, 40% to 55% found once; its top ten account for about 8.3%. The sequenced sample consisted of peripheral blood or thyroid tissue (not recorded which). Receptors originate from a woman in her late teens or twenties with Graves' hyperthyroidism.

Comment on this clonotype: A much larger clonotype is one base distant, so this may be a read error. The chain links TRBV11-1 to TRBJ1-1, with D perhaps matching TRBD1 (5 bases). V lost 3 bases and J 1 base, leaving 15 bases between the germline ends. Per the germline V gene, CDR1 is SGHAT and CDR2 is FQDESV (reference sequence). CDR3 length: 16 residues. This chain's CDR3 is CASSLRLGVRNTEAFF. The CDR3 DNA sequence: TGTGCCAGCAGCTTGAGGTTGGGGGTCAGGAACACTGAAGCTTTCTTT.

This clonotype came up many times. CDR3 DNA: TGTGCCAGCAGTGGCGTGCTAGGGGAGAGGCGGGAGCAGTACTTC. It codes for CASSGVLGERREQYF. The chain recombines TRBV12-3 or TRBV12-4 with TRBJ2-7; D assignment may be TRBD1 or TRBD2 (5 bases each). V lost 5 bases and J 7 bases, leaving 21 bases between the germline ends. The CDR3 loop spans 15 amino acids.

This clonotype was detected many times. CDR3 nucleotide sequence: TGTGCCATCAGTGACCCCCGTCTAGGGGTATACGAGCAGTACTTC. Translation gives CAISDPRLGVYEQYF. This sequence joins TRBV10-3 and TRBJ2-7; possibly TRBD1 for D (5 bases). The CDR3 covers 15 residues. CDR1 is ENHRY and CDR2 is SYGVKD in the germline V gene. V was pared by 3 bases and J by 4 bases, with 16 bases between.

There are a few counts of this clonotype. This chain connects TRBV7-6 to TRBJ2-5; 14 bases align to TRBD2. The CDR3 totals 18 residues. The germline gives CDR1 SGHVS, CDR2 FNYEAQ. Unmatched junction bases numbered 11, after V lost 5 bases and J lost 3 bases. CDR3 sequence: CASSPGTSGSWLEETQYF. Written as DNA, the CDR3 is TGTGCCAGCAGCCCCGGGACTAGCGGGAGTTGGCTTGAAGAGACCCAGTACTTC.

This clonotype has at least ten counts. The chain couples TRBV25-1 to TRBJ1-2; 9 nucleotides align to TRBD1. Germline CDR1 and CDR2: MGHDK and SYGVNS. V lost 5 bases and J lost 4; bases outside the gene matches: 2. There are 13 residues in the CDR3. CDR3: CASSKDRGYGYTF. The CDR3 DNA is TGTGCCAGCAGTAAGGACAGGGGCTATGGCTACACCTTC.

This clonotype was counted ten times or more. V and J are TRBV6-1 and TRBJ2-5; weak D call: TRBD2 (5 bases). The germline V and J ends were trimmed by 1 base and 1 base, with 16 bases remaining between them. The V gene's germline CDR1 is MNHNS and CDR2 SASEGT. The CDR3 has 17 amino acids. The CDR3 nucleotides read TGTGCCAGCAGTGAAGTATCGGGAACACGACTCCAAGAGACCCAGTACTTC. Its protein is CASSEVSGTRLQETQYF.

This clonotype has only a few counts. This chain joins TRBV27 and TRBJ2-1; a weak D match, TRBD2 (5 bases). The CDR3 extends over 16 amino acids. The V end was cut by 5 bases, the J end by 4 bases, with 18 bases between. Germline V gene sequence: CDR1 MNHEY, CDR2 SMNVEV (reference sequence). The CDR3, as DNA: TGTGCCAGCAGTCCATTAGAGGGCGTTCGGTACAATGAGCAGTTCTTC. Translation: CASSPLEGVRYNEQFF.

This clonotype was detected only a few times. The CDR3 loop is CSASGVRHQPQHF. The CDR3 DNA reads TGCAGCGCTAGTGGGGTGAGGCATCAGCCCCAGCATTTT. The V and J genes are TRBV29-1 and TRBJ1-5; no firm D call. The V gene lost 7 bases and the J gene lost 5 bases, with 15 bases spanning the gap. Germline CDR1 is SQVTM and CDR2 is ANQGSEA. The CDR3 loop spans 13 amino acids.

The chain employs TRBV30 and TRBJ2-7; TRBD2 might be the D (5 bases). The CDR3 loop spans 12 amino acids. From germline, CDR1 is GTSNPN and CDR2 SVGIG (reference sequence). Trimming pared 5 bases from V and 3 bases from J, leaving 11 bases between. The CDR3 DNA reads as TGTGCCTGGGGACTCCAAAACTACGAGCAGTACTTC. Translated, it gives CAWGLQNYEQYF.

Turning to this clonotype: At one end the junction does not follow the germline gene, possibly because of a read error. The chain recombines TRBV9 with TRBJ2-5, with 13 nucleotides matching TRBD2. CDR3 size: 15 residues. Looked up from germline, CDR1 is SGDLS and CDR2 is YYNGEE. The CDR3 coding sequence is TGTGCCAACAGCTCAAGACTAGCGGGAGGAGAGACCCAGTACTTC. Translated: CANSSRLAGGETQYF.

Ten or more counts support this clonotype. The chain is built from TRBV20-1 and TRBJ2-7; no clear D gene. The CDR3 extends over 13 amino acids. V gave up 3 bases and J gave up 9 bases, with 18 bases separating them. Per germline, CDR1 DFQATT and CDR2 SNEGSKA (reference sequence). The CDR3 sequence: CSASKSLATTQYF. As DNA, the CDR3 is TGCAGTGCTAGCAAGTCTCTTGCTACGACGCAGTACTTC.

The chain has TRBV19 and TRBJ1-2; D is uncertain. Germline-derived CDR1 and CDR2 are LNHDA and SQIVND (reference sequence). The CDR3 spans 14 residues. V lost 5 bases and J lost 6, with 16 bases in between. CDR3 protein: CASSASRWLDGYTF. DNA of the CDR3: TGTGCCAGTAGTGCTAGCAGATGGCTCGATGGCTACACCTTC.

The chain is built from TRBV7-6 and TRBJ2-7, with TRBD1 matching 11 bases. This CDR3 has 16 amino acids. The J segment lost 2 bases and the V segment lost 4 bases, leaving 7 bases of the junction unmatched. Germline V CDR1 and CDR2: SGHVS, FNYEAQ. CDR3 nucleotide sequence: TGTGCCAGCAGCTCGTCCCGGGACAGGGGGACCTACGAGCAGTACTTC. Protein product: CASSSSRDRGTYEQYF. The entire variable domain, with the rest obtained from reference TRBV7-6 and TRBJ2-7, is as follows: GAGVSQSPRYKVTKRGQDVALRCDPISGHVSLYWYRQALGQGPEFLTYFNYEAQQDKSGLPNDRFSAERPEGSISTLTIQRTEQRDSAMYRCASSSSRDRGTYEQYFGPGTRLTVT.

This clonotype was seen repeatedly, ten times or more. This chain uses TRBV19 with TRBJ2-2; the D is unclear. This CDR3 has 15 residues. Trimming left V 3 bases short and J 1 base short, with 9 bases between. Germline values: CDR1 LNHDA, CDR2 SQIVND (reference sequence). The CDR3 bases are TGTGCCAGTAGTATTCCCGATAGGAACACCGGGGAGCTGTTTTTT. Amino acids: CASSIPDRNTGELFF.

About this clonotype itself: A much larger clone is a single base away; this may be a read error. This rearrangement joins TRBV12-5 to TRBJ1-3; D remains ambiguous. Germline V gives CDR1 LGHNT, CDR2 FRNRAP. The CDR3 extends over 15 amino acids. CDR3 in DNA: TGTGCTAGTGGTTTGGTCGTCAACTCTGGAAACACCATACATTTT. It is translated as CASGLVVNSGNTIHF.